Presented here are 20 T cell receptor beta chains from one specimen sequenced in a study of blood T cells in healthy people across ages. It was with a sample-barcoded 5' primer and a J-beta primer mix that a second PCR of roughly 7 to 12 cycles was run. In TCRdb, the 5' RACE reads were re-called with MiXCR into one record per CDR3 protein. The data hold 1 million to 1.2 million distinct CDR3 sequences, with roughly two fifths observed a single time. The specimen was blood. These receptors originate from a man between 18 and 35 years old in good health.

This clonotype appeared a few times. This chain links TRBV29-1 with TRBJ2-1, with no clear D. Per the germline V gene, CDR1 is SQVTM and CDR2 is ANQGSEA. This CDR3 is built from 13 residues. The CDR3 protein is CSSRLSAYNEQFF. In nucleotides, the CDR3 is TGCAGTTCCCGGTTATCCGCCTACAATGAGCAGTTCTTC.

The chain employs TRBV6-1 and TRBJ2-5; a possible D gene is TRBD2 (5 bases). The germline CDR1 and CDR2 sequences are MNHNS and SASEGT. V was cut by 5 bases and J by 11 bases, with 27 bases left in between. This CDR3 region has 16 residues. CDR3 protein: CASSKDNQIFSGEQYF. As DNA, the CDR3 is TGTGCCAGCAGTAAAGACAACCAGATCTTCAGCGGTGAGCAGTACTTC.

The chain has TRBV2 and TRBJ2-1, with 7 nucleotides matching TRBD2. Germline V gene lookup returns CDR1 SNHLY and CDR2 FYNNEI. This CDR3 is built from 16 residues. J was trimmed by 0 bases and V by 6 bases; bases with no gene match: 8. CDR3 protein: CASRRLAESSYNEQFF. The CDR3 nucleotides read TGTGCCAGCAGGAGGCTAGCGGAAAGCTCCTACAATGAGCAGTTCTTC.

This chain uses TRBV10-3 with TRBJ2-7; TRBD2 matches 7 bases. The CDR3 is 13 amino acids. The germline V gene encodes CDR1 ENHRY and CDR2 SYGVKD. V was pared by 6 bases and J by 0 bases, with 2 bases of the junction left unmatched. CDR3 nucleotides: TGTGCCATCAGGCCTAGCGGCTCCTACGAGCAGTACTTC. Translating gives CAIRPSGSYEQYF.

This clonotype was observed a few times. The CDR3 DNA reads as TGTGCCAGCAGTCCATACGGGGGCGGCACAGATACGCAGTATTTT. Its protein product is CASSPYGGGTDTQYF. V gene TRBV12-3 or TRBV12-4 combines with J gene TRBJ2-3, with D tentatively TRBD1 or TRBD2 (6 bases each). The CDR3 extends over 15 amino acids. Trimming took 5 bases from V and 1 from J, leaving 13 bases between them.

The chain employs TRBV2 and TRBJ1-2; weak D call: TRBD1 (5 bases). V was pared by 7 bases and J by 1 base, with 13 bases between. This CDR3 is built from 14 residues. Germline CDR1 SNHLY, CDR2 FYNNEI. CDR3 protein: CASTKGTFNYGYTF. CDR3 in DNA: TGTGCCAGCACCAAAGGGACTTTTAACTATGGCTACACCTTC.

This clonotype was counted once. V and J are TRBV6-5 and TRBJ1-1; unclear D gene. Germline lookup yields CDR1 MNHEY and CDR2 SVGAGI. This CDR3 is 13 amino acids long. V was pared by 0 bases and J by 10 bases, with 12 bases between. The CDR3 spells CASSYSGPAGAFF. The CDR3, as DNA: TGTGCCAGCAGTTACTCGGGCCCCGCTGGAGCTTTCTTT.

CDR3: CASSPTDTSVETQYF. The CDR3 region has the DNA TGTGCCAGCTCACCTACAGACACTTCGGTAGAGACCCAGTACTTC. This chain joins TRBV18 and TRBJ2-5; D gene unclear. Per germline, CDR1 KGHSH and CDR2 LQKENI. There are 15 residues in the CDR3. The V end was cut by 3 bases, the J end by 4 bases, with 15 bases between. Variable domain in full (rest from reference TRBV18 and TRBJ2-5): NAGVMQNPRHLVRRRGQEARLRCSPMKGHSHVYWYRQLPEEGLKFMVYLQKENIIDESGMPKERFSAEFPKEGPSILRIQQVVRGDSAAYFCASSPTDTSVETQYFGPGTRLLVL.

This clonotype has ten or more counts. The chain recombines TRBV5-1 with TRBJ1-4; D gene unclear. The CDR3 is 14 amino acids. The germline V gene encodes CDR1 SGHRS and CDR2 YFSETQ. The V end lost 1 base, the J end lost 2 bases, and 6 bases lay between the germline ends. DNA of the CDR3: TGCGCCAGCAGCTTGTTACCGACTAATGAAAAACTGTTTTTT. Protein: CASSLLPTNEKLFF.

The table lists this clonotype with a few counts. The chain couples TRBV4-3 to TRBJ1-4; TRBD1 is a possible D gene (5 bases). This CDR3 region has 14 residues. V gave up 0 bases and J gave up 6 bases, with 8 bases separating them. CDR1 LGHNA and CDR2 YSLEER come from the germline V gene. CDR3 amino acids: CASSQEGPDEKLFF. As DNA, the CDR3 is TGCGCCAGCAGCCAAGAGGGGCCAGATGAAAAACTGTTTTTT.

The V call is TRBV29-1, the J call TRBJ2-7; 11 bases fit TRBD2. V gave up 5 bases and J gave up 2 bases; unmatched junction bases: 2. This CDR3 has 13 residues. In germline, CDR1 is SQVTM, CDR2 ANQGSEA. This CDR3 is CSVIAGGPYEQYF. In DNA, the CDR3 is TGCAGCGTTATAGCGGGAGGGCCCTACGAGCAGTACTTC.

V usage is TRBV27 and J usage is TRBJ2-1; D remains ambiguous. Germline V CDR1 and CDR2: MNHEY, SMNVEV (reference sequence). The length of the CDR3 is 14 residues. The V end was cut by 7 bases, the J end by 0 bases, with 10 bases between. CDR3 protein: CASTFGSSYNEQFF. In DNA form, the CDR3 reads TGTGCCAGCACGTTCGGAAGCTCCTACAATGAGCAGTTCTTC.

To note about this clonotype: The junction does not match germline at one end; this may be a read error. V and J are TRBV7-2 and TRBJ1-2; TRBD1 agrees at 7 bases. CDR1 is SGHTA, CDR2 FQGNSA, per germline. The CDR3 is made up of 15 amino acids. For the CDR3, the DNA is TGTGCCGGCAGCTTAGGAGGACAGGCAGAGTATGGCTACACCTTC. Translating gives CAGSLGGQAEYGYTF. The entire variable domain, with the rest obtained from reference TRBV7-2 and TRBJ1-2, is as follows: GAGVSQSPSNKVTEKGKDVELRCDPISGHTALYWYRQSLGQGLEFLIYFQGNSAPDKSGLPSDRFSAERTGGSVSTLTIQRTQQEDSAVYLCAGSLGGQAEYGYTFGSGTRLTVV.

Notes on this clonotype: Mismatch with germline at one junction end may stem from a read error. The chain is built from TRBV7-2 and TRBJ1-2; D is perhaps TRBD1 (6 bases). Looked up from germline, CDR1 is SGHTA and CDR2 is FQGNSA. The CDR3 spans 14 residues. CDR3 protein: CASTLDRGYYGYTF. The CDR3 nucleotides are TGTGCCAGCACCTTAGATAGGGGGTACTATGGCTACACCTTC. The whole variable domain, filled in from reference TRBV7-2 and TRBJ1-2, reads GAGVSQSPSNKVTEKGKDVELRCDPISGHTALYWYRQSLGQGLEFLIYFQGNSAPDKSGLPSDRFSAERTGGSVSTLTIQRTQQEDSAVYLCASTLDRGYYGYTFGSGTRLTVV.

This chain uses TRBV9 with TRBJ1-1; D is perhaps TRBD1 (6 bases). CDR3 length equals 13 residues. CDR1 and CDR2 from the germline V gene are SGDLS and YYNGEE. With 0 bases removed from V and 4 bases from J, the gap between germline ends came to 7 bases. CDR3 loop: CASSVEGGTEAFF. The CDR3 bases are TGTGCCAGCAGCGTAGAGGGGGGCACTGAAGCTTTCTTT.

There are many counts of this clonotype. The genes are TRBV10-3 and TRBJ1-1, with TRBD1 matching 7 bases. Unmatched junction bases numbered 2, after V lost 7 bases and J lost 0 bases. The germline V gene has CDR1 ENHRY and CDR2 SYGVKD. This CDR3 is 13 amino acids long. CDR3 coding DNA: TGTGCCATCAAGACAGGGATGAACACTGAAGCTTTCTTT. Translating it yields CAIKTGMNTEAFF.

This clonotype has more than one count but fewer than ten. J is TRBJ1-1 and V is TRBV4-2; TRBD1 matches at 7 bases. The CDR3 has 14 residues. CDR1 is LGHNA and CDR2 is YNFKEQ in the germline V gene. J was trimmed by 1 base and V by 5 bases; bases with no gene match: 4. The CDR3 region has the DNA TGTGCCAGCAGCGACAGGGTTGGGAACACTGAAGCTTTCTTT. This sequence encodes CASSDRVGNTEAFF.

The chain employs TRBV12-3 or TRBV12-4 and TRBJ2-1; tentative D call: TRBD2 (6 bases). V shed 3 bases and J shed 1 base, with 10 bases lying between them. The CDR3 covers 15 residues. The CDR3 nucleotides are TGTGCCAGCAGTTTGCGGGATCCTTCCTACAATGAGCAGTTCTTC. This encodes CASSLRDPSYNEQFF.

The chain has TRBV12-3 or TRBV12-4 and TRBJ2-7; TRBD2 matches 10 bases. The ends lost 6 bases at V and 7 bases at J; junction bases unmatched: 3. This CDR3 has 12 residues. The CDR3: CASRFSGGEQYF. As DNA, the CDR3 is TGTGCCAGCAGATTTAGCGGGGGGGAGCAGTACTTC.

This clonotype appeared a few times. V gene TRBV6-1 combines with J gene TRBJ1-3; a possible D gene is TRBD1 (6 bases). CDR1 and CDR2 (germline): MNHNS, SASEGT. The CDR3 totals 17 residues. V was cut by 4 bases and J by 0 bases, with 16 bases left in between. The CDR3 region is CASSATGKGTSGNTIYF. In DNA, the CDR3 is TGTGCCAGCAGTGCAACAGGGAAGGGGACCTCTGGAAACACCATATATTTT.